These T cell receptor beta chains were read from a single sample in a study of beta chain features in type 1 diabetes. Clones were sequenced by immunoSEQ multiplex PCR, and TCRdb holds only the in-frame ones, with some missing. The repertoire includes 900,000 or so clones, under 20% of them detected once, and 0.023% sits in the top ten. The sequenced sample consisted of naive CD4+ T cells from blood. These receptors all come from a woman aged 18-29 years in good health. CDR3s include the opening cysteine and the closing phenylalanine or tryptophan. D genes are given only for firm matches. Size is omitted from some rows. Given values are once, few, many or a class for expanded clones.

TRBV28	NA	TRBJ1-2	NA	CASSPDRNYGYTF	TGTGCCAGCAGTCCGGACCGAAACTATGGCTACACCTTC
TRBV4-3	few	TRBJ2-5	NA	CASSQDIPPGGQETQYF	TGCGCCAGCAGCCAAGATATCCCTCCCGGGGGCCAAGAGACCCAGTACTTC
TRBV7-9	few	TRBJ1-1	NA	CASSGRFEAFF	TGTGCCAGCAGCGGAAGGTTCGAAGCTTTCTTT
TRBV5-4	few	TRBJ2-7	TRBD1	CASSKGQENEQYF	TGTGCCAGCAGCAAGGGACAGGAAAACGAGCAGTACTTC
TRBV14	few	TRBJ1-5	NA	CASSQGGGRNQPQHF	TGTGCCAGCAGCCAAGGGGGAGGGAGGAATCAGCCCCAGCATTTT
TRBV25-1	NA	TRBJ2-5	NA	CASSEAGTIQETQYF	TGTGCCAGCAGTGAAGCCGGGACAATACAAGAGACCCAGTACTTC
TRBV7-2	few	TRBJ2-1	TRBD2	CASSTRTSGNYNEQFF	TGTGCCAGCAGCACGAGGACTAGCGGGAACTACAATGAGCAGTTCTTC
TRBV5-4	NA	TRBJ1-1	NA	CASSYDKNTEAFF	TGTGCCAGCAGCTATGACAAGAACACTGAAGCTTTCTTT
TRBV28	few	TRBJ2-7	TRBD2	CASSSESSGSNYEQYF	TGTGCCAGCAGTTCGGAAAGTAGCGGGAGTAACTACGAGCAGTACTTC
TRBV6-6	NA	TRBJ1-5	NA	CASAGYRQPQHF	TGTGCCAGCGCGGGGTATCGCCAGCCCCAGCATTTT
TRBV4-2	few	TRBJ1-5	NA	CASSQDLGGSSNQPQHF	TGTGCCAGCAGCCAAGATTTGGGGGGATCGAGCAATCAGCCCCAGCATTTT
TRBV6-5	NA	TRBJ2-5	TRBD2	CASSAGGPQETQYF	TGTGCCAGCAGTGCGGGAGGACCTCAAGAGACCCAGTACTTC
TRBV4-3	few	TRBJ1-4	TRBD1	CASSQVGTGAGEKLFF	TGCGCCAGCAGCCAAGTGGGTACAGGGGCGGGGGAAAAACTGTTTTTT
TRBV7-9	NA	TRBJ1-2	NA	CASSFLSRGGYTF	TGTGCCAGCAGCTTTTTGTCGAGGGGTGGCTACACCTTC
TRBV19	few	TRBJ1-5	NA	CASSTPGSPWLNQPQHF	TGTGCCAGCTCAACCCCCGGGTCCCCCTGGCTCAATCAGCCCCAGCATTTT
TRBV6-1	few	TRBJ2-7	TRBD2	CASRIRLAGSYEQYF	TGTGCCAGCAGGATTAGACTAGCGGGAAGTTACGAGCAGTACTTC